One and the same sample provided the 25 T cell receptor beta chains below, sequenced in a study of T cell responses to AZD1222 COVID-19 vaccine. The method was immunoSEQ multiplex PCR; TCRdb's version includes in-frame clones alone and lacks a portion of them. The data contain under 200,000 clones, just over 90% of them seen just once; the ten biggest clones take up 1% to 1.5%. The sequencing here drew on peripheral blood, taken 28 days after the second AZD1222 dose. The receptors originated from an adult who received the AZD1222 COVID-19 vaccine.

The chain carries TRBV3-1 (or the pseudogene TRBV3-2) and TRBJ1-1; no reliable D call. Germline-derived CDR1 and CDR2 are LGHDT and YNNKEL (reference sequence). The CDR3 consists of 15 residues. Deletions cut 0 bases from V and 0 bases from J, with 8 bases between. In DNA, the CDR3 is TGTGCCAGCAGCCAAGAAGGTATAATGAACACTGAAGCTTTCTTT. This gives the protein CASSQEGIMNTEAFF.

The J gene is TRBJ2-5, the V gene TRBV27, with 8 bases fitting TRBD2. Germline V gives CDR1 MNHEY, CDR2 SMNVEV (reference sequence). CDR3 length equals 13 residues. V gave up 8 bases and J gave up 1 base; unmatched junction bases: 3. The CDR3 nucleotides read TGTGCCAGCGGCGGGAGGCCCCAAGAGACCCAGTACTTC. Translation gives CASGGRPQETQYF.

This rearrangement joins TRBV25-1 to TRBJ1-2; no clear D gene. CDR3 length equals 13 residues. The V end was cut by 2 bases, the J end by 3 bases, with 7 bases between. Germline lookup yields CDR1 MGHDK and CDR2 SYGVNS. The CDR3 loop is CASSEREDYGYTF. The CDR3, as DNA: TGTGCCAGCAGTGAAAGGGAGGACTATGGCTACACCTTC.

The CDR3 nucleotides are TGTGCCAGCAGCCAAGATGCGGAAAGCTCCTACAATGAGCAGTTCTTC. Its translation is CASSQDAESSYNEQFF. The rearrangement links TRBV3-1 (or the pseudogene TRBV3-2) to TRBJ2-1; D gene uncertain. V was clipped by 0 bases and J by 0 bases, with 9 bases between them. Germline values: CDR1 LGHDT, CDR2 YNNKEL (reference sequence). CDR3 length: 16 residues.

The chain joins TRBV21-1 to TRBJ2-1; TRBD2, the table's D call, lacks a check against the DNA. TRBV21-1 is a documented pseudogene. The CDR3 loop spans 16 amino acids. CDR3 in amino acids: CASSKRPLALGGEQFF. The CDR3 DNA follows: TGTGCCAGCAGCAAAAGACCCCTCGCCCTAGGTGGTGAGCAGTTCTTC.

The chain links TRBV10-3 to TRBJ1-6, with D possibly being TRBD1 (5 bases). This CDR3 region has 14 residues. Looked up from germline, CDR1 is ENHRY and CDR2 is SYGVKD. Trimming took 0 bases from V and 10 from J, leaving 10 bases between them. CDR3 amino acids: CAISESAGPSPLHF. The DNA for the CDR3 is TGTGCCATCAGTGAGTCGGCAGGGCCCTCACCCCTCCACTTT.

The CDR3 spells CASSQAGNYGYTF. In nucleotides, the CDR3 is TGTGCCAGCAGCCAAGCAGGGAACTATGGCTACACCTTC. This sequence joins TRBV3-1 (or the pseudogene TRBV3-2) and TRBJ1-2; D might be TRBD1 (5 bases). V lost 1 base and J lost 2, with 5 bases in between. The length of the CDR3 is 13 residues. Germline V gives CDR1 LGHDT, CDR2 YNNKEL (reference sequence).

The J gene is TRBJ2-5, the V gene TRBV7-3; 8 bases are shared with TRBD2. The V and J ends lost 5 bases and 5 bases, in that order; junction bases with no gene match: 10. The germline gives CDR1 SGHTA, CDR2 FQGTGA. The CDR3 is made up of 15 amino acids. The CDR3: CASSLTGGLFETQYF. The CDR3 coding sequence is TGTGCCAGCAGCCTGACGGGGGGGCTCTTTGAGACCCAGTACTTC.

The rearrangement links TRBV19 to TRBJ2-3, with D maybe TRBD1 (6 bases). V gave up 5 bases and J gave up 3 bases, with 24 bases separating them. This CDR3 is 18 amino acids long. The germline CDR1 and CDR2 sequences are LNHDA and SQIVND (reference sequence). The CDR3 coding sequence is TGTGCCAGTAGTCCTGAGATTTACAGGGTTTTAGATACAGATACGCAGTATTTT. This gives the protein CASSPEIYRVLDTDTQYF.

The J gene is TRBJ1-4, the V gene TRBV6-5; a weak D match, TRBD1 (5 bases). Germline V gene data show CDR1 as MNHEY and CDR2 as SVGAGI. Trimming took off 10 bases at V and 8 bases at J, with 14 bases between the two ends. The CDR3 is 12 amino acids. CDR3 coding DNA: TGTGCCACCCGGGACTTATACGAAAAACTGTTTTTT. This encodes CATRDLYEKLFF.

The chain joins TRBV5-1 to TRBJ2-1, with 8 bases that match TRBD2. After removal of 4 bases from V and 7 bases from J, the junction contained 13 bases not matched to a gene. Germline assignment: CDR1 SGHRS and CDR2 YFSETQ. CDR3 size: 16 residues. CDR3: CASSPGYGGALNEQFF. The DNA of the CDR3 is TGCGCCAGCAGCCCCGGATACGGGGGGGCCTTGAATGAGCAGTTCTTC. Full variable domain (outside the CDR3, taken from reference TRBV5-1 and TRBJ2-1): KAGVTQTPRYLIKTRGQQVTLSCSPISGHRSVSWYQQTPGQGLQFLFEYFSETQRNKGNFPGRFSGRQFSNSRSEMNVSTLELGDSALYLCASSPGYGGALNEQFFGPGTRLTVL.

The rearrangement uses TRBV6-5 and TRBJ1-1; D is perhaps TRBD1 (5 bases). V shed 3 bases and J shed 8 bases, with 13 bases lying between them. The CDR3 extends over 13 amino acids. The germline V gene has CDR1 MNHEY and CDR2 SVGAGI. CDR3 residues: CASSYLGLGEAFF. The CDR3 coding sequence is TGTGCCAGCAGTTATCTGGGGCTGGGGGAAGCTTTCTTT.

The chain is built from TRBV6-4 and TRBJ1-2; no clear D gene. With 0 bases removed from V and 4 bases from J, the gap between germline ends came to 15 bases. The germline CDR1 and CDR2 sequences are MRHNA and SNTAGT. This CDR3 contains 16 residues. Here the CDR3 DNA reads TGTGCCAGCAGTGACTCGAGTCAGGATAAGGGCTATGGCTACACCTTC. Its translation: CASSDSSQDKGYGYTF.

The chain joins TRBV7-2 to TRBJ2-3; D is tentatively TRBD1 or TRBD2 (6 bases each). CDR1 and CDR2 from the germline V gene are SGHTA and FQGNSA. Trimming stripped 5 bases from V and 6 bases from J, with 24 bases between. This CDR3 has 17 residues. DNA for the CDR3: TGTGCCAGCAGCAAGACTAGTACGAAAACAGGGTCGGATACGCAGTATTTT. Residues: CASSKTSTKTGSDTQYF.

The chain combines TRBV12-3 or TRBV12-4 with TRBJ1-4; D call uncertain. The CDR3 has 13 residues. V lost 6 bases, J lost 3 bases, and 8 bases lay in between. CDR3 residues: CASSSTPNEKLFF. The CDR3 region has the DNA TGTGCCAGCAGCTCGACACCTAATGAAAAACTGTTTTTT.

This clone has only one observation. This chain links TRBV27 with TRBJ1-2; D perhaps matches TRBD1 (5 bases). Germline assignment: CDR1 MNHEY and CDR2 SMNVEV (reference sequence). V gave up 0 bases and J gave up 4 bases, with 15 bases separating them. The CDR3 consists of 16 residues. CDR3 nucleotides: TGTGCCAGCAGTTTATCAGGTGGGGCGGGGGGCTATGGCTACACCTTC. It specifies CASSLSGGAGGYGYTF.

V gene TRBV12-3 or TRBV12-4 combines with J gene TRBJ1-5; D unresolved. Trimming shortened V by 5 bases and J by 3 bases, and 8 bases separated the two germline ends. The CDR3 covers 13 residues. This chain's CDR3 is CASSGTVNQPQHF. DNA of the CDR3: TGTGCCAGCAGTGGAACGGTCAATCAGCCCCAGCATTTT.

V and J are TRBV2 and TRBJ1-4; weak D call: TRBD1 (5 bases). There are 12 residues in the CDR3. V lost 11 bases and J lost 1, with 8 bases in between. CDR1 and CDR2 from the germline V gene are SNHLY and FYNNEI. The chain's CDR3 is CASTETNEKLFF. The CDR3 DNA sequence: TGTGCCTCGACAGAAACTAATGAAAAACTGTTTTTT.

This chain uses TRBV6-5 with TRBJ1-5; D ambiguous. Germline CDR1 and CDR2: MNHEY and SVGAGI. Trimming removed 2 bases from V and 7 bases from J, with 9 bases in between. The CDR3 has 13 residues. CDR3 sequence (DNA): TGTGCCAGCAGTTACCCGCAAGGACAGCCCCAGCATTTT. The encoded protein is CASSYPQGQPQHF.

This clone is a singleton in its sample. The chain combines TRBV19 with TRBJ1-2, with D maybe TRBD1 (6 bases). The V gene's germline CDR1 is LNHDA and CDR2 SQIVND (reference sequence). The CDR3 is 15 residues long. Trimming took 5 bases from V and 3 from J, leaving 16 bases between them. CDR3 sequence reads: CASSRSLSGDYGYTF. DNA of the CDR3: TGTGCCAGTAGTCGGAGTCTCTCAGGGGACTATGGCTACACCTTC.

This clone occurred many times. J is TRBJ1-2 and V is TRBV6-5, with D maybe TRBD1 (6 bases). CDR1 and CDR2 (germline): MNHEY, SVGAGI. The CDR3 loop spans 15 amino acids. V was cut by 6 bases and J by 4 bases, with 18 bases left in between. CDR3 loop: CASSPMAGGGYGYTF. CDR3 nucleotide sequence: TGTGCCAGCAGCCCCATGGCGGGGGGCGGCTATGGCTACACCTTC.

This clone was seen a single time. The rearrangement joins TRBV28 to TRBJ2-3; a weak D match, TRBD1 (5 bases). Trimming stripped 5 bases from V and 0 bases from J, with 18 bases between. The CDR3 consists of 17 residues. The germline gives CDR1 MDHEN, CDR2 SYDVKM. This CDR3 reads CASSPLPDSPSTDTQYF. The CDR3 DNA reads as TGTGCCAGCAGTCCCCTCCCCGACAGTCCTAGCACAGATACGCAGTATTTT.

The gene calls are TRBV7-2 and TRBJ2-1; TRBD2 is a possible D gene (6 bases). The CDR3 covers 13 residues. Germline-derived CDR1 and CDR2 are SGHTA and FQGNSA. V gave up 3 bases and J gave up 4 bases, with 7 bases separating them. CDR3 in DNA: TGTGCCAGCAGCTTGGGACTTTACAATGAGCAGTTCTTC. Encoded protein: CASSLGLYNEQFF.

The chain carries TRBV7-2 and TRBJ1-1; weak D call: TRBD1 (5 bases). V gave up 1 base and J gave up 8 bases, with 14 bases separating them. From germline, CDR1 is SGHTA and CDR2 FQGNSA. The length of the CDR3 is 14 residues. Here the CDR3 reads CASSLVEVRTEAFF. The CDR3 coding sequence is TGTGCCAGCAGCTTAGTGGAGGTTCGGACAGAAGCTTTCTTT.

The rearrangement joins TRBV20-1 to TRBJ1-1; D is unresolved. The germline CDR1 and CDR2 sequences are DFQATT and SNEGSKA (reference sequence). Trimming took 3 bases from V and 1 from J, leaving 3 bases between them. The CDR3 covers 11 residues. The CDR3 nucleotides are TGCAGTGCTAGCAAGAACACTGAAGCTTTCTTT. It encodes CSASKNTEAFF.